This T cell receptor (beta chain) was identified in a study of cytomegalovirus exposure and HLA in healthy donors. The PCR used 60 Vbeta and 13 Jbeta primers. TCRdb's copy holds only in-frame clones and misses some; the assay was immunoSEQ multiplex PCR. The table has 210,000 or so clones, approximately 83% seen once. The V gene lost 2 bases and the J gene lost 2 bases, with 13 bases spanning the gap. This CDR3 comprises 14 residues. Germline-derived CDR1 and CDR2 are SQVTM and ANQGSEA. Of note for this clone: What it recognizes is unknown.

Notes on the study in general: Relative to equally common others, HLA-associated TCR beta chains showed greater clonal expansion in a later analysis. Previous analysis showed most TCR beta V segments were productive about 87% or about 30% of the time.

J is TRBJ2-7 and V is TRBV29-1; D unresolved. The sample was PBMCs. The clonotype comes from a boy younger than 10 in good health and CMV-seronegative. In nucleotides, the CDR3 is TGCAGCGTTGAATCGTCAGTTCCTCCCTACGAGCAGTACTTC. Protein sequence: CSVESSVPPYEQYF.